This T cell receptor beta chain was found in a study of CD8 T cells in Susac syndrome. TCR beta from blood CD8+ and CD4+ T cells was sequenced. This CDR3 comprises 16 residues. Trimming stripped 6 bases from V and 2 bases from J, with 18 bases between. Germline V CDR1 and CDR2: MDHEN, SYDVKM. An amount of RNA that ranged from roughly 0.45 to 1 ug was reverse transcribed with random hexamers. TCRdb ran MiXCR on the immunoSEQ multiplex PCR reads and lists one entry per CDR3 protein. The sample contains 80,000 or so distinct CDR3 sequences, about 96% of which appear only once. The V call is TRBV28, the J call TRBJ2-3; D may be TRBD1 (6 bases). The sequence was collected from a human donor with Susac syndrome. The sample comprised CD8+ T cells from PBMCs. The CDR3 is CASSSGQSLYTDTQYF. DNA for the CDR3: TGTGCCAGCAGCTCCGGACAGAGCCTATACACAGATACGCAGTATTTT.